The clone carrying this TCR beta chain has just a few counts. The target antigen is unknown. TCRdb passed the RT-PCR reads through MiXCR, listing each CDR3 protein once. The repertoire holds 530,000 or so distinct CDR3 sequences, about 12% seen once, with about 9.4% in the top ten. The sample is drawn from a study of response to subunit inactivated influenza vaccine. Broader study findings: Authors proposed each seasonal influenza vaccination draws in few new T cells.

The clonotype was recovered from a man between 45 and 60 years old who received an inactivated influenza vaccine. Sample: PBMCs from blood, taken on the day of vaccination.

This chain's CDR3 is CAGSGSGSSYEQYF. The CDR3 DNA is TGTGCCGGCTCAGGGAGTGGCAGCTCCTACGAGCAGTACTTC. The V call is TRBV28, the J call TRBJ2-7; D is possibly TRBD1 or TRBD2 (5 bases each). The germline gives CDR1 MDHEN, CDR2 SYDVKM. This CDR3 spans 14 amino acids. The V gene lost 11 bases and the J gene lost 0 bases, with 17 bases spanning the gap.